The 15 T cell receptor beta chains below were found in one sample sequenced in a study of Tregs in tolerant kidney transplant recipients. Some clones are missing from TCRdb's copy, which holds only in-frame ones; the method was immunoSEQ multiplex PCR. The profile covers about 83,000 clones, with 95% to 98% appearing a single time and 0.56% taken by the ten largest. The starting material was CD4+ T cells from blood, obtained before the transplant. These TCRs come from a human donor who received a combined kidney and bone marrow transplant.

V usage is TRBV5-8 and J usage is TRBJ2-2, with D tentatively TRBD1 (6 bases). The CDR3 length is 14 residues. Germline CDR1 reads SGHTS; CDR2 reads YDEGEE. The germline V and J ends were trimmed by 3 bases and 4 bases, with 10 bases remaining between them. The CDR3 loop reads CASSYTGRTGELFF. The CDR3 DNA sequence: TGTGCCAGCAGCTATACAGGGCGCACCGGGGAGCTGTTTTTT.

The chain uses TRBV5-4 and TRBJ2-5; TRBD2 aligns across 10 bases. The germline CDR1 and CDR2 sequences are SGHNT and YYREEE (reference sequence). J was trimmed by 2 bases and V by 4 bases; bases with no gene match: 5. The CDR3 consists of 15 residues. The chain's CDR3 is CASSQRTSGQETQYF. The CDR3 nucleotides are TGTGCCAGCAGCCAAAGGACTAGCGGACAAGAGACCCAGTACTTC.

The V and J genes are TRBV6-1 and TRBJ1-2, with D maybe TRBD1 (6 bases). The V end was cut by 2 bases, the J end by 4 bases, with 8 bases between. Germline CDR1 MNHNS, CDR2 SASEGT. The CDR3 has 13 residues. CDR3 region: CASSEWGLYGYTF. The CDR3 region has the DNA TGTGCCAGCAGTGAATGGGGGCTCTATGGCTACACCTTC.

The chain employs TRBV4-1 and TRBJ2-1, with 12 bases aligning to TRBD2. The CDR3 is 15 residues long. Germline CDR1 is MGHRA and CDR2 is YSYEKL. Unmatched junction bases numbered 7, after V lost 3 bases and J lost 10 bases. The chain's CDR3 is CASSQLPGLAGEQFF. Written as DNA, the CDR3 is TGCGCCAGCAGCCAGTTACCGGGACTAGCGGGCGAGCAGTTCTTC.

CDR3 loop: CASSFQGAIHYGYTF. CDR3 in DNA: TGTGCCAGCAGCTTCCAGGGGGCCATCCACTATGGCTACACCTTC. The J gene is TRBJ1-2, the V gene TRBV5-5, with 8 bases aligning to TRBD1. Germline-derived CDR1 and CDR2 are SGHKS and YYEKEE (reference sequence). V dropped 2 bases and J dropped 3; count of bases not matched to a gene: 6. The CDR3 has 15 residues.

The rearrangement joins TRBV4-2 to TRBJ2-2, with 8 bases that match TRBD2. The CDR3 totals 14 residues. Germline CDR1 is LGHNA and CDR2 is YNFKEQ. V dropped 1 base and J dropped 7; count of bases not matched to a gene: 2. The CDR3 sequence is CASSQGTSHGELFF. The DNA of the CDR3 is TGTGCCAGCAGCCAAGGGACTAGCCACGGGGAGCTGTTTTTT.

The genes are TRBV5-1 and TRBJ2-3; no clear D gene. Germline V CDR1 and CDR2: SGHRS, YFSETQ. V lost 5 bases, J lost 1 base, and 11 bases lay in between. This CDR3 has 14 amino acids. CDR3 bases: TGCGCCAGCAGGGTGCAGTCAGGCACAGATACGCAGTATTTT. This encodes CASRVQSGTDTQYF.

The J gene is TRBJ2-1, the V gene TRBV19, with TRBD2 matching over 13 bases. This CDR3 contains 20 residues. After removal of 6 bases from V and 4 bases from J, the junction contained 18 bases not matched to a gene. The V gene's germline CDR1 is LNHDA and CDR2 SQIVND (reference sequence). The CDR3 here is CASRPNSKTSGRAGYNEQFF. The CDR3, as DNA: TGTGCCAGTAGACCGAACTCAAAAACTAGCGGGAGGGCGGGGTACAATGAGCAGTTCTTC.

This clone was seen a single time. CDR3 nucleotides: TGTGCCAGCAGCGTCCCCGGGACTAGCGGCTTCAATGAGCAGTTCTTC. Its translation: CASSVPGTSGFNEQFF. The rearrangement uses TRBV9 and TRBJ2-1; 11 bases match TRBD2. After removal of 2 bases from V and 6 bases from J, the junction contained 7 bases not matched to a gene. This CDR3 is 16 amino acids long. Germline V CDR1 and CDR2: SGDLS, YYNGEE.

The CDR3 protein is CASSTGVLAKNIQYF. CDR3 coding DNA: TGTGCCAGCAGCACCGGGGTACTAGCCAAAAACATTCAGTACTTC. V is TRBV5-8 and J is TRBJ2-4; a weak D match, TRBD2 (5 bases). Trimming took 4 bases from V and 0 from J, leaving 11 bases between them. CDR1 and CDR2 from the germline V gene are SGHTS and YDEGEE. The CDR3 is made up of 15 amino acids.

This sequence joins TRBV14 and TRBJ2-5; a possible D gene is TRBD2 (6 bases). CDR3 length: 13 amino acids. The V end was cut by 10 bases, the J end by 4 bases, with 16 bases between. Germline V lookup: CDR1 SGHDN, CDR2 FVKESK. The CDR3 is CATKTQGGETQYF. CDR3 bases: TGTGCCACCAAAACTCAGGGAGGAGAGACCCAGTACTTC.

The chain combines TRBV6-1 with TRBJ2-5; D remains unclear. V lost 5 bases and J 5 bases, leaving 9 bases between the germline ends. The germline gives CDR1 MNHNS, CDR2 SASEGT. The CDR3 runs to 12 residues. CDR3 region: CASSFSEETQYF. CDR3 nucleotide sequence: TGTGCCAGCAGTTTTTCGGAGGAGACCCAGTACTTC.

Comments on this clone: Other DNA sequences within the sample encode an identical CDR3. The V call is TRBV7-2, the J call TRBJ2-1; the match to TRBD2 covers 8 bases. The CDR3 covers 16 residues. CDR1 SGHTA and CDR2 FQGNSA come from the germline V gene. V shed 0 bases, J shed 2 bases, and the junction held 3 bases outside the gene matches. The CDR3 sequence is CASSLAPGGAYNEQFF. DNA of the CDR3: TGTGCCAGCAGCTTAGCCCCGGGAGGGGCCTACAATGAGCAGTTCTTC. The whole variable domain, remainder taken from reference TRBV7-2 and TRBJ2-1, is GAGVSQSPSNKVTEKGKDVELRCDPISGHTALYWYRQSLGQGLEFLIYFQGNSAPDKSGLPSDRFSAERTGGSVSTLTIQRTQQEDSAVYLCASSLAPGGAYNEQFFGPGTRLTVL.

CDR3 nucleotide sequence: TGTGCCAGCTCACGTACGACAGAAGCCAAAAACATTCAGTACTTC. This encodes CASSRTTEAKNIQYF. The J gene is TRBJ2-4, the V gene TRBV18; the D gene is possibly TRBD1 (5 bases). The ends were cut back, 4 bases at V and 0 bases at J, with 10 bases in the middle. There are 15 residues in the CDR3. Germline CDR1 is KGHSH and CDR2 is LQKENI.

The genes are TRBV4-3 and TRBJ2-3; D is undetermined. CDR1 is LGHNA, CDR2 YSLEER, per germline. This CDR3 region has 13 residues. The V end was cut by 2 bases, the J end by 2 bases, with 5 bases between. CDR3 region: CASSQQNTDTQYF. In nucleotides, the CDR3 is TGCGCCAGCAGCCAACAGAACACAGATACGCAGTATTTT.